This entry features one T cell receptor (beta chain) sequence. Its target is unknown. The entry originates in a study of T-cell memory formation after mild COVID-19. TCRdb reprocessed the 5' RACE reads with MiXCR, giving one entry per CDR3 protein. The data show around 80,000 distinct CDR3 sequences, approximately 14% seen once. Study-wide points: SARS-CoV-2 specificity was not confirmed for second-wave clones peaking on day 37. Pre-infection memory harbored some responding clones, suggesting cross-reactive memory joined.

The sequenced material came from PBMCs or a T cell subset sorted from them (not recorded which). The TCR originated in an adult woman who had mild COVID-19 (a few samples of this study predate the infection). Cell type and time point are not known.

The CDR3 spells CASRKIGGRGSYEQYF. CDR3 DNA sequence: TGTGCCAGCAGGAAAATCGGCGGGAGGGGTTCCTACGAGCAGTACTTC. The chain couples TRBV27 to TRBJ2-7, with 9 bases identical to TRBD2. The CDR3 runs 16 residues. The V segment lost 6 bases and the J segment 1 base; nucleotides outside the gene matches: 10. Per germline, CDR1 MNHEY and CDR2 SMNVEV (reference sequence).